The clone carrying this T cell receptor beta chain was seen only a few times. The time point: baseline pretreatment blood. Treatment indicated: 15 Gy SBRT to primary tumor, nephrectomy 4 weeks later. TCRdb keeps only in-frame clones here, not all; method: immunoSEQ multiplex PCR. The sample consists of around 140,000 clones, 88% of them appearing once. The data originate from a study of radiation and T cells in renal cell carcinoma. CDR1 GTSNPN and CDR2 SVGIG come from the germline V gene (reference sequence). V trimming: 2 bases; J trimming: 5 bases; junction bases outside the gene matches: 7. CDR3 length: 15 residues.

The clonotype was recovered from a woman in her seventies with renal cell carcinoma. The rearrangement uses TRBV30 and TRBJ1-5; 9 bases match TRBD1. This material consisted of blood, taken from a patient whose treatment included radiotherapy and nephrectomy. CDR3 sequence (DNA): TGTGCCTGGAGTTACGGACAGGGGTGGTATCAGCCCCAGCATTTT. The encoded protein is CAWSYGQGWYQPQHF.